Presented here are 20 T cell receptor beta chains from one specimen sequenced in a study of radiotherapy plus CTLA-4 blockade in lung cancer. TCRdb's copy holds only in-frame clones and misses some; the assay was immunoSEQ multiplex PCR. The table lists approximately 100,000 clones, under 90% of them singletons. Sequenced material: peripheral blood, taken from a patient treated with radiotherapy plus ipilimumab. The source of these receptors is a human donor with non-small cell lung cancer that progressed on radiotherapy plus ipilimumab. Some clones in this sample may be carry-over from other donors' samples.

This clone was seen just once. The V gene is TRBV28, the J gene TRBJ2-7; 7 nucleotides agree with TRBD2. The CDR3 totals 17 residues. Germline V gene lookup returns CDR1 MDHEN and CDR2 SYDVKM. The V segment lost 2 bases and the J segment 3 bases; nucleotides outside the gene matches: 13. CDR3 in amino acids: CASSLGAGGTSFYEQYF. Here the CDR3 DNA reads TGTGCCAGCAGTTTAGGGGCCGGGGGGACCAGCTTCTACGAGCAGTACTTC. The whole variable domain, remainder taken from reference TRBV28 and TRBJ2-7, is DVKVTQSSRYLVKRTGEKVFLECVQDMDHENMFWYRQDPGLGLRLIYFSYDVKMKEKGDIPEGYSVSREKKERFSLILESASTNQTSMYLCASSLGAGGTSFYEQYFGPGTRLTVT.

CDR3 DNA sequence: TGCGCCAGCAGCTTGGACGTTGCGTTGGGCTACACCTTC. Protein: CASSLDVALGYTF. The chain combines TRBV5-1 with TRBJ1-2; D call uncertain. Germline V gene data show CDR1 as SGHRS and CDR2 as YFSETQ. V was clipped by 0 bases and J by 8 bases, with 11 bases between them. The CDR3 extends over 13 amino acids.

In this sample, this clone turned up a few times. This chain links TRBV7-9 with TRBJ1-5; D uncertain. V was cut by 1 base and J by 11 bases, with 12 bases left in between. This CDR3 region has 13 residues. Germline CDR1 is SEHNR and CDR2 is FQNEAQ (reference sequence). The CDR3 DNA reads as TGTGCCAGCAGCTTAGGAGAAGCTACGACCCAGCATTTT. The encoded protein is CASSLGEATTQHF. The full variable domain, in which reference TRBV7-9 and TRBJ1-5 provide the parts outside the CDR3, is DTGVSQNPRHKITKRGQNVTFRCDPISEHNRLYWYRQTLGQGPEFLTYFQNEAQLEKSRLLSDRFSAERPKGSFSTLEIQRTEQGDSAMYLCASSLGEATTQHFGDGTRLSIL.

The chain recombines TRBV19 with TRBJ1-5, with D perhaps matching TRBD1 (6 bases). Trimming took off 4 bases at V and 1 base at J, with 11 bases between the two ends. CDR3 length: 15 residues. Germline CDR1 LNHDA, CDR2 SQIVND (reference sequence). The CDR3 is CASSKTGMSNQPQHF. The CDR3 coding sequence is TGTGCCAGTAGTAAAACAGGGATGAGCAATCAGCCCCAGCATTTT.

The gene calls are TRBV27 and TRBJ1-5; D call uncertain. V gave up 2 bases and J gave up 1 base, with 12 bases separating them. CDR3 length: 16 residues. Germline V CDR1 and CDR2: MNHEY, SMNVEV (reference sequence). The CDR3 loop is CASSLNWAGSNQPQHF. The CDR3 DNA is TGTGCCAGCAGTTTAAACTGGGCCGGGAGCAATCAGCCCCAGCATTTT.

This clone appeared once. The rearrangement links TRBV6-5 to TRBJ2-2, with 8 bases lining up with TRBD1. The CDR3 contains 14 residues. CDR1 MNHEY and CDR2 SVGAGI come from the germline V gene. With 7 bases clipped from V and 5 bases from J, the junction kept 6 bases outside the gene matches. CDR3 residues: CASTRGRLTGELFF. The CDR3 region has the DNA TGTGCCAGCACCAGGGGGCGCCTAACCGGGGAGCTGTTTTTT.

V usage is TRBV2 and J usage is TRBJ1-6, with 7 nucleotides matching TRBD1. The V segment lost 7 bases and the J segment 16 bases; nucleotides outside the gene matches: 13. CDR1 SNHLY and CDR2 FYNNEI come from the germline V gene. The CDR3 totals 13 residues. In nucleotides, the CDR3 is TGTGCCAGCAAACTCTCGCAGGGGGGCGAGCTCCACTTT. Protein sequence: CASKLSQGGELHF.

The genes are TRBV2 and TRBJ1-1; tentatively, D is TRBD1 (5 bases). The V gene lost 2 bases and the J gene lost 2 bases, with 6 bases spanning the gap. The CDR3 is 13 residues long. Germline V gene sequence: CDR1 SNHLY, CDR2 FYNNEI. CDR3 sequence (DNA): TGTGCCAGCAGTGAACAGGGAAACACTGAAGCTTTCTTT. It yields the protein CASSEQGNTEAFF.

The rearrangement uses TRBV5-4 and TRBJ2-7; D remains unclear. The V end lost 0 bases, the J end lost 3 bases, and 7 bases lay between the germline ends. Germline CDR1 is SGHNT and CDR2 is YYREEE (reference sequence). This CDR3 spans 13 amino acids. The CDR3 DNA reads TGTGCCAGCAGCTTGGGAGAGATCTACGAGCAGTACTTC. Translation: CASSLGEIYEQYF.

This clone was seen only a few times. The CDR3 nucleotides are TGTGCCATCAGTGAATTACGATACGACTATGGCTACACCTTC. Protein: CAISELRYDYGYTF. V usage is TRBV10-3 and J usage is TRBJ1-2; D gene ambiguous. The germline CDR1 and CDR2 sequences are ENHRY and SYGVKD. This CDR3 region has 14 residues. Trimming cost V 3 bases and J 3 bases, with 11 bases left between them.

The chain links TRBV21-1 to TRBJ1-3; TRBD1, the table's D call, was not compared with the DNA. TRBV21-1 is designated a pseudogene. The CDR3 has 15 residues. In DNA, the CDR3 is TGTGCCAGCAGTGACAGGGATTCTAATGGAAACACCATATATTTT. Protein product: CASSDRDSNGNTIYF.

The chain joins TRBV9 to TRBJ2-3; TRBD2 matches at 7 bases. Unmatched junction bases numbered 12, after V lost 3 bases and J lost 2 bases. The CDR3 is 17 residues long. Germline CDR1 and CDR2: SGDLS and YYNGEE. CDR3 region: CASSAGGAPEFTDTQYF. CDR3 coding DNA: TGTGCCAGCAGCGCGGGAGGAGCCCCAGAATTCACAGATACGCAGTATTTT.

In this sample, this clone turned up once. The chain combines TRBV13 with TRBJ1-2; D may be TRBD1 (5 bases). Germline V gives CDR1 PRHDT, CDR2 FYEKMQ (reference sequence). This CDR3 has 12 amino acids. Deletions cut 4 bases from V and 4 bases from J, with 7 bases between. This chain's CDR3 is CASSSDSYGYTF. The CDR3 region has the DNA TGTGCCAGCAGCTCAGACAGCTATGGCTACACCTTC.

This sequence joins TRBV7-2 and TRBJ2-4, with 8 bases matching TRBD2. Germline values: CDR1 SGHTA, CDR2 FQGNSA. The CDR3 is 14 amino acids. The junction had 5 bases not matched to a gene; V was cut back by 3 bases and J by 7 bases. The CDR3 protein is CASSLGGGWNIQYF. The CDR3 region has the DNA TGTGCCAGCAGCTTGGGCGGGGGGTGGAACATTCAGTACTTC.

This clone was found once. The rearrangement joins TRBV4-1 to TRBJ1-4; D remains unclear. CDR1 and CDR2 from the germline V gene are MGHRA and YSYEKL. CDR3 size: 15 residues. V shed 1 base and J shed 3 bases, with 9 bases lying between them. The CDR3 loop is CASSQGALANEKLFF. Here the CDR3 DNA reads TGCGCCAGCAGCCAAGGCGCGTTAGCTAATGAAAAACTGTTTTTT.

The chain uses TRBV4-1 and TRBJ1-5, with D hard to call. The V and J ends lost 4 bases and 6 bases respectively, with 10 bases between them. CDR3 size: 13 residues. Germline loops: CDR1 MGHRA, CDR2 YSYEKL. The CDR3 region has the DNA TGCGCCAGCAGCCCCACAAGTGGTCAGCCCCAGCATTTT. Its protein product is CASSPTSGQPQHF.

The chain has TRBV18 and TRBJ2-3; 9 nucleotides align to TRBD2. Trimming cost V 2 bases and J 5 bases; bases outside gene matches: 5. CDR1 is KGHSH, CDR2 LQKENI, per germline. This CDR3 spans 15 amino acids. CDR3 protein: CASSPAAGGEDTQYF. Written as DNA, the CDR3 is TGTGCCAGCTCACCAGCAGCGGGGGGAGAAGATACGCAGTATTTT.

This clone appeared a single time. The V and J genes are TRBV2 and TRBJ2-7; a possible D gene is TRBD1 (6 bases). Trimming stripped 6 bases from V and 0 bases from J, with 12 bases between. CDR1 and CDR2 from the germline V gene are SNHLY and FYNNEI. This CDR3 is built from 14 residues. In nucleotides, the CDR3 is TGTGCCAGCAGGGGGAACAGGGACTCCTACGAGCAGTACTTC. Its translation: CASRGNRDSYEQYF. The variable domain in full, with the rest retrieved from reference TRBV2 and TRBJ2-7, is EPEVTQTPSHQVTQMGQEVILRCVPISNHLYFYWYRQILGQKVEFLVSFYNNEISEKSEIFDDQFSVERPDGSNFTLKIRSTKLEDSAMYFCASRGNRDSYEQYFGPGTRLTVT.

The chain recombines TRBV5-1 with TRBJ1-2; tentatively, D is TRBD1 (5 bases). Per the germline V gene, CDR1 is SGHRS and CDR2 is YFSETQ. The CDR3 runs 14 residues. Trimming removed 0 bases from V and 5 bases from J, with 11 bases in between. In DNA form, the CDR3 reads TGCGCCAGCAGCTTGGAGGCGGCAGGGTATGGCTACACCTTC. This sequence encodes CASSLEAAGYGYTF.

The V gene is TRBV7-8, the J gene TRBJ1-2; D is ambiguous. The V gene lost 3 bases and the J gene lost 6 bases, with 11 bases spanning the gap. The CDR3 sequence is 13 residues long. CDR1 and CDR2 (germline): SGHVS, FQNEAQ. CDR3 amino acids: CASSFYSGDGYTF. The DNA for the CDR3 is TGTGCCAGCAGCTTCTACTCCGGGGATGGCTACACCTTC.